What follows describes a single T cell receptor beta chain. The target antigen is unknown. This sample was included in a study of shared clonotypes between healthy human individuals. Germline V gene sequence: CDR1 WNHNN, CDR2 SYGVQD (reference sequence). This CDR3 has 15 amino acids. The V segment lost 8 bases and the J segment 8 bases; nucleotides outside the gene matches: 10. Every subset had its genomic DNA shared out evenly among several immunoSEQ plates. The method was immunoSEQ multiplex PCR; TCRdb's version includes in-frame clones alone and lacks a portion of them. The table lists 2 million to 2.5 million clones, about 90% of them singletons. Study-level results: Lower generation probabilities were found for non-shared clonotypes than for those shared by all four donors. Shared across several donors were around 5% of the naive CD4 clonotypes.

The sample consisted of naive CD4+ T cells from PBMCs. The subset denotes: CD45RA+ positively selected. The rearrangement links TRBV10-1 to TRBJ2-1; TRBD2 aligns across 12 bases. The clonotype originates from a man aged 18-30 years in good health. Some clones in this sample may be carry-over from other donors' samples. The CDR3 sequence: CASSDGTSGLDEQFF. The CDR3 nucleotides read TGCGCCAGCTCTGACGGGACTAGCGGGCTTGATGAGCAGTTCTTC.